These T cell receptor beta chains were read from a single sample in a study of blood T cell repertoires in COVID-19. The repertoire was sequenced with immunoSEQ multiplex PCR; TCRdb's copy has only in-frame clones and lacks some. The table shows 200,000 to 300,000 clones, with roughly 79% occurring only once. The source material was peripheral blood. The receptors here all came from a woman aged 80 or older with COVID-19, enrolled during active disease. Both conserved end residues are part of each CDR3. A D gene is named only where the DNA matches it firmly. Part of the rows lack a size; the others show once, few, many or a class for expanded clones.

clone_size	v_call	d_call	j_call	cdr3_nt	cdr3_aa
-	TRBV7-3	-	TRBJ2-2	TGTGCCAGCAGCTCGAACTACGGGGAGCTGTTTTTT	CASSSNYGELFF
few	TRBV24-1	-	TRBJ1-5	TGTGCCACCAGTGGGACACAGATGGTTCAGCCCCAGCATTTT	CATSGTQMVQPQHF
-	TRBV30	TRBD1	TRBJ1-1	TGTGCCTGGAGTGTTCGACAGGGCGGGTTTTTAATGAACACTGAAGCTTTCTTT	CAWSVRQGGFLMNTEAFF
-	TRBV5-1	-	TRBJ1-1	TGCGCCAGCAGCTTGGTAATGCAGCGGGGCGACACTGAAGCTTTCTTT	CASSLVMQRGDTEAFF
once	TRBV7-2	TRBD2	TRBJ2-3	TGTGCCAGCAGCTTAAGAGTAGCGGGAGGGACAGATACGCAGTATTTT	CASSLRVAGGTDTQYF
-	TRBV11-2	TRBD2	TRBJ2-3	TGTGCCAGCAGCTTCCCCCCCGGGGGGGCATACACAGATACGCAGTATTTT	CASSFPPGGAYTDTQYF
-	TRBV25-1	TRBD1	TRBJ1-1	TGTGCCAGCAGTGATTCTGGACAGGTGCGCACTGAAGCTTTCTTT	CASSDSGQVRTEAFF
-	TRBV11-2	TRBD2	TRBJ2-7	TGTGCCAGCAAAGCTAGCGGGTCCTACGAGCAGTACTTC	CASKASGSYEQYF
-	TRBV4-3	-	TRBJ1-5	TGCGCCAGCAGCCAAGTGTTGGGGGGGGGTAGCAATCAGCCCCAGCATTTT	CASSQVLGGGSNQPQHF
-	TRBV20-1	-	TRBJ2-7	TGCAGTGCTAGTCTTATGGGTCAGGGGTACGAGCAGTACTTC	CSASLMGQGYEQYF
-	TRBV11-2	TRBD1	TRBJ1-6	TGTGCCAGCAGCACCCACAGGGGTCAATCACCCCTCCACTTT	CASSTHRGQSPLHF
once	TRBV29-1	-	TRBJ1-1	TGCAGCGTTGAAGAAGGGGGCACTGAAGCTTTCTTT	CSVEEGGTEAFF
-	TRBV11-3	TRBD2	TRBJ2-1	TGTGCCAGCAGCTTTACTAGCGGGAGCTTCAATGAGCAGTTCTTC	CASSFTSGSFNEQFF
-	TRBV6-5	-	TRBJ1-5	TGTGCCAGCAGTTACGGCGGGCAGTTCCTAGATCAGCCCCAGCATTTT	CASSYGGQFLDQPQHF
-	TRBV28	TRBD1	TRBJ1-5	TGTGCCAGCAGTTATCGACAGGGGATCAATCAGCCCCAGCATTTT	CASSYRQGINQPQHF
-	TRBV6-5	-	TRBJ1-2	TGTGCCAGCAGAACAGGCTGGGTATTTGGCTACACCTTC	CASRTGWVFGYTF
once	TRBV7-3	-	TRBJ2-3	TGTGCCAGCAGCTTTTTCGCAGATACGCAGTATTTT	CASSFFADTQYF
-	TRBV11-3	TRBD2	TRBJ2-1	TGTGCCAGCAGCTTAGAGGGGGGGAATGAGCAGTTCTTC	CASSLEGGNEQFF
-	TRBV6-5	-	TRBJ2-7	TGTGCCAGCAGCCATCGACAGACCTACGAGCAGTACTTC	CASSHRQTYEQYF
-	TRBV10-3	TRBD1	TRBJ2-7	TGTGCCATCAGTGAACAGGGGAAGGACTACGAGCAGTACTTC	CAISEQGKDYEQYF
-	TRBV9	-	TRBJ1-1	TGTGCCAGCAGCGCCTTCGGACAGATGAACACTGAAGCTTTCTTT	CASSAFGQMNTEAFF
-	TRBV7-2	TRBD1	TRBJ1-2	TGTGCCAGCAGCAAACAGGGGGATCGCGGCTACACCTTC	CASSKQGDRGYTF
-	TRBV11-2	-	TRBJ2-2	TGTGCCAGCACAGAACTGCGGGGCACCGGGGAGCTGTTTTTT	CASTELRGTGELFF
-	TRBV6-2/TRBV6-3	TRBD1	TRBJ1-1	TGTGCCAGCAGCAGCGGACAGGGGAGGACTGAAGCTTTCTTT	CASSSGQGRTEAFF
-	TRBV24-1	TRBD1	TRBJ2-3	TGTGCCACCAGTACCACGGGACAGGGAGGCGATACGCAGTATTTT	CATSTTGQGGDTQYF
few	TRBV30	-	TRBJ1-5	TGTGCCTGGAGCACAGGGATGGAGCCCCAGCATTTT	CAWSTGMEPQHF
-	TRBV5-4	TRBD1	TRBJ1-6	TGTGCCAGCAGCCGTACTCGGGACAGTATCTATAATTCACCCCTCCACTTT	CASSRTRDSIYNSPLHF
-	TRBV11-2	TRBD2	TRBJ2-2	TGTGCCAGCAGCCTTGAGCGGGAGGGCCGGGCCGGGGAGCTGTTTTTT	CASSLEREGRAGELFF
once	TRBV5-1	-	TRBJ2-1	TGCGCCAGCAGCCCCCGGGATATTCATGGGTCTGAGCAGTTCTTC	CASSPRDIHGSEQFF
-	TRBV25-1	-	TRBJ2-1	TGTGCCAGCAGTGAACTAGGATCGAATGAGCAGTTCTTC	CASSELGSNEQFF
-	TRBV4-3	TRBD1	TRBJ1-1	TGCGCCAGCAGCCATCAGACAGGGGCGATCCCTGAAGCTTTCTTT	CASSHQTGAIPEAFF
-	TRBV7-2	TRBD1	TRBJ1-4	TGTGCCAGCAGCTTTTCCACAGGGGGAGGAGAAAAACTGTTTTTT	CASSFSTGGGEKLFF
-	TRBV3-1/TRBV3-2	TRBD1	TRBJ1-1	TGTGCCAGCAGCCACGGGACAGGGGACACTGAAGCTTTCTTT	CASSHGTGDTEAFF
-	TRBV19	TRBD1	TRBJ1-2	TGTGCCAGTAGGAGGGGGCAGGTTGACTATGGCTACACCTTC	CASRRGQVDYGYTF
few	TRBV3-1/TRBV3-2	-	TRBJ2-2	TGTGCCAGCAGCCAAGGGACAGCGAACACCGGGGAGCTGTTTTTT	CASSQGTANTGELFF
-	TRBV7-8	-	TRBJ2-2	TGTGCCAGCAGCAAACGGGGAGATTCCGGGGAGCTGTTTTTT	CASSKRGDSGELFF
-	TRBV18	TRBD1	TRBJ1-2	TGTGCCAGCTCACCAGACAGGGACGGCTACACCTTC	CASSPDRDGYTF
few	TRBV5-1	-	TRBJ1-1	TGCGCCAGCAGCTTGGAGGGGTCAGGGGCGGGTGAAGCTTTCTTT	CASSLEGSGAGEAFF